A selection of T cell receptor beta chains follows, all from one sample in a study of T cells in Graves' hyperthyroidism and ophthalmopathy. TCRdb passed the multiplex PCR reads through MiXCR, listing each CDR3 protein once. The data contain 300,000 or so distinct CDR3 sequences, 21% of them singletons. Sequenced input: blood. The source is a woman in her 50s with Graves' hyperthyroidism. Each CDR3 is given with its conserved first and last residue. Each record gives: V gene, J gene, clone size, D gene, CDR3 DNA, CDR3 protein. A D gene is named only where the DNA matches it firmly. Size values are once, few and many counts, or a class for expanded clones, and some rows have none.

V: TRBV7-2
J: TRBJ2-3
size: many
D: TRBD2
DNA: TGTGCCAGCAGCCTCTCTAGCGGGAGGGGAGATACGCAGTATTTT
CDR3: CASSLSSGRGDTQYF

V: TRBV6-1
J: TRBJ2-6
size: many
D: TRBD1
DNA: TGTGCCAGCAGTGGGGGACAGGGGCTTCTCTCTGGGGCCAACGTCCTGACTTTC
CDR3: CASSGGQGLLSGANVLTF

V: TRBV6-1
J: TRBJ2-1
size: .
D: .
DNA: TGTGCCAGCAGTACAAATATCATAGGGTCAAATGAGCAGTTCTTC
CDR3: CASSTNIIGSNEQFF

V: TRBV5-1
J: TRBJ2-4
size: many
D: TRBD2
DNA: TGCGCCAGCAGGCGTGGACTAGCGGGAGCCTCTAGCAACATTCAGTACTTC
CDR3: CASRRGLAGASSNIQYF

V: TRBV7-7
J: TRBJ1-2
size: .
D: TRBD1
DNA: TGTGCTAGCAGCCCCCATACCTTTCCGGGGACAGGGTATGGCTACACCTTC
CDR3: CASSPHTFPGTGYGYTF

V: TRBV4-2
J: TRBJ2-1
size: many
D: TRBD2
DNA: TGTGCCAGCAGCCAAGGTGGCGGGGGGGCGGGTGAGCAGTTCTTC
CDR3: CASSQGGGGAGEQFF

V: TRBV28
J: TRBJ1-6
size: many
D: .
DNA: TGTGCCAGCAGACCGACGGGTTCACCCCTCCACTTT
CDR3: CASRPTGSPLHF

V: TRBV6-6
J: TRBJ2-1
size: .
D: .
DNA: TGTGCCAGCAGTTACCCTGGAGTCGGCAATGAGCAGTTCTTC
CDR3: CASSYPGVGNEQFF

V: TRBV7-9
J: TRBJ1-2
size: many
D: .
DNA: TGTGCCAGCAGCCCCCTACAGGGACGGACTAACTATGGCTACACCTTC
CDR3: CASSPLQGRTNYGYTF

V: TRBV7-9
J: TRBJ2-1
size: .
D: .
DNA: TGTGCCAGCCGGGTGGGGGGAGCCCATGAGCAGTTCTTC
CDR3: CASRVGGAHEQFF

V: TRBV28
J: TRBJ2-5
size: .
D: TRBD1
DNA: TGTGCCAGCAGAGGCCGGGACAGGGAATTGGAAGAGACCCAGTACTTC
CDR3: CASRGRDRELEETQYF

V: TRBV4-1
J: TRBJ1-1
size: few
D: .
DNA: TGCGCCAGCAGCCAAGAGGGGAACTTATTGGCTGAAGCTTTCTTT
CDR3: CASSQEGNLLAEAFF

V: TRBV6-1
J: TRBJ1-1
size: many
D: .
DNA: TGTGCCAGCAGTGAATTTTGGGAAATGAACACTGAAGCTTTCTTT
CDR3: CASSEFWEMNTEAFF

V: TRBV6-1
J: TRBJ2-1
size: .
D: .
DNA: TGTGCCAGCGGGTGGGTTCAGGGATTGTCCTACAATGAGCAGTTCTTC
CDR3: CASGWVQGLSYNEQFF

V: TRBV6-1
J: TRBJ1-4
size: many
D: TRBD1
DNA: TGTGCCAGCAGATCTCTGACAGGGATGGCTGAAAAACTGTTTTTT
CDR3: CASRSLTGMAEKLFF

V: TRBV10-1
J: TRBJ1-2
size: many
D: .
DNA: TGCGCCAGCAGTGACGGTTTCGGGAATGGCTACACCTTC
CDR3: CASSDGFGNGYTF

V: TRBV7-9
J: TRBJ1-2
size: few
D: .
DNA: TGTGCCAGCAGCTTAGCGGGGGAACAGCTTGCGAGGGGCTACACCTTC
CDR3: CASSLAGEQLARGYTF

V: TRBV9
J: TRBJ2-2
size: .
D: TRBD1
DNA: TGTGCCAGCAGCGGGATCGACAGGGCGGGCACCGGGGAGCTGTTTTTT
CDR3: CASSGIDRAGTGELFF

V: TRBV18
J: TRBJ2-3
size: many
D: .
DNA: TGTGCCAGCTCACCGACAGGGTTAGCGGGATCCGGCACAGATACGCAGTATTTT
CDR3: CASSPTGLAGSGTDTQYF

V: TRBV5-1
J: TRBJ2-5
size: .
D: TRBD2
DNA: TGCGCCAGCAGCTTGAACGGCAGGGAGGGGGAGACCCAGTACTTC
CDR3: CASSLNGREGETQYF

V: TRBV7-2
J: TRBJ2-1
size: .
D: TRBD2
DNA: TGTGCCAGCAGCCTGAGCGGGAGGGCCAACTATGAGCAGTTCTTC
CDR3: CASSLSGRANYEQFF

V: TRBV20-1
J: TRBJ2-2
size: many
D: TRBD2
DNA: TGCAGTGCTAGAGAAAGGACTAGCGGGAGTAGAGGCGGGGAGCTGTTTTTT
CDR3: CSARERTSGSRGGELFF